This T cell receptor beta chain was captured by sequencing in a study of blood T cell repertoires in COVID-19. Study summary: Some COVID-19 samples were acute and others convalescent; all came from the United States, Italy and Spain. From T cells, B-cell-depleted T cells, or PBMCs came the material, which was cDNA or gDNA.

The CDR3 spans 15 residues. V shed 3 bases, J shed 4 bases, and the junction held 4 bases outside the gene matches. From germline, CDR1 is SNHLY and CDR2 FYNNEI. This clone occurred a few times. Repertoires were generated with immunoSEQ multiplex PCR, while TCRdb's copy carries only in-frame clones and drops some. The sample lists roughly 230,000 clones, more than 65% seen once, with 4% to 5.5% in the top ten. What was sequenced was peripheral blood. The source of this sequence is a man aged 50 to 60 with active or convalescent COVID-19. The V gene is TRBV2, the J gene TRBJ2-2, with TRBD1 matching 8 bases. This CDR3 reads CASSEGTGSTGELFF. CDR3 DNA: TGTGCCAGCAGTGAGGGGACAGGATCCACCGGGGAGCTGTTTTTT.